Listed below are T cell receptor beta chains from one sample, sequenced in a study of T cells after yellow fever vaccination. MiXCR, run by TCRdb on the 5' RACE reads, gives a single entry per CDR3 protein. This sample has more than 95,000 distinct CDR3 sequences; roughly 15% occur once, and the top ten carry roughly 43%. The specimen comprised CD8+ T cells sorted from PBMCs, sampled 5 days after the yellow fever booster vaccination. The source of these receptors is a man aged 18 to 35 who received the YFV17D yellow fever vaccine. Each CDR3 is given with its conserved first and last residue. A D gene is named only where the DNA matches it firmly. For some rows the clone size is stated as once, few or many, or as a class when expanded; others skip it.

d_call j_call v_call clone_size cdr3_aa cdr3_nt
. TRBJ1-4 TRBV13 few CASSGDRAENEKLFF TGTGCCAGCAGCGGCGACAGAGCCGAGAATGAAAAACTGTTTTTT
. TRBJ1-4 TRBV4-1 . CASSQEDGVVEKLFF TGCGCCAGCAGCCAAGAAGACGGGGTCGTGGAAAAACTGTTTTTT
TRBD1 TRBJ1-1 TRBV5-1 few CASSLVRQQGLLAFF TGCGCCAGCAGCTTGGTCCGCCAACAGGGGTTATTGGCTTTCTTT
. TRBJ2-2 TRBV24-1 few CATSELDSGELFF TGTGCCACCAGTGAGCTCGATTCTGGGGAGCTGTTTTTT
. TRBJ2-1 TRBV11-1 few CASSLGLSPYNEQFF TGTGCCAGCAGCTTAGGGCTTTCTCCCTACAATGAGCAGTTCTTC
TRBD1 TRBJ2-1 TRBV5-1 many CASSFSGTGNNEQFF TGCGCCAGCAGCTTTTCCGGGACAGGGAACAATGAGCAGTTCTTC
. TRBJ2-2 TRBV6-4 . CASSDRPTGELFF TGTGCCAGCAGTGACCGACCAACCGGGGAGCTGTTTTTT
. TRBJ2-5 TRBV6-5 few CASSYTPPGTPRETQYF TGTGCCAGCAGTTACACCCCCCCGGGGACACCGCGGGAGACCCAGTACTTC
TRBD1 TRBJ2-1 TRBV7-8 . CASSLVGQGADEQFF TGTGCCAGCAGCTTAGTGGGACAGGGGGCCGATGAGCAGTTCTTC
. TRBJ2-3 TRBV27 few CASGFGDTQYF TGTGCCAGCGGGTTTGGAGATACGCAGTATTTT
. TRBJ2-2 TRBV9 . CASSVGGTGELFF TGTGCCAGCAGCGTAGGGGGCACCGGGGAGCTGTTTTTT
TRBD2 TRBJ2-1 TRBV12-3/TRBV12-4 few CASRERGSSYNEQFF TGTGCCAGCAGGGAGCGGGGGAGCTCCTACAATGAGCAGTTCTTC
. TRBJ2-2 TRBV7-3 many CASSLYGGGAGTGELFF TGTGCCAGCAGCTTATACGGCGGGGGCGCGGGAACCGGGGAGCTGTTTTTT
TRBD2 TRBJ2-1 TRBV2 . CASSERLAGGNEQFF TGTGCCAGCAGTGAACGCCTAGCGGGGGGGAATGAGCAGTTCTTC
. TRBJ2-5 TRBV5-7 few CASSLAYSGGASPETQYF TGTGCCAGCAGCTTGGCCTACTCGGGGGGCGCGTCTCCAGAGACCCAGTACTTC
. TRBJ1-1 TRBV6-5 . CASSTGTLNTEAFF TGTGCCAGCAGTACCGGGACACTGAACACTGAAGCTTTCTTT
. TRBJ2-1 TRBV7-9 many CASSLYDRYNEQFF TGTGCCAGCAGCCTATACGACAGGTACAATGAGCAGTTCTTC
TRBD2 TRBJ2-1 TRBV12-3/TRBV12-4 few CASSPGLAGGLQFF TGTGCCAGCAGTCCAGGACTAGCGGGGGGCCTGCAGTTCTTC
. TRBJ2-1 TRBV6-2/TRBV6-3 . CASSYSGRGGEQFF TGTGCCAGCAGTTACTCGGGCAGGGGAGGTGAGCAGTTCTTC
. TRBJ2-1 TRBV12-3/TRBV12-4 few CASTLGVYNEQFF TGTGCCAGCACCCTAGGGGTTTACAATGAGCAGTTCTTC
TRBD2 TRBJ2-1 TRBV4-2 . CASSQVAGGNNEQFF TGTGCCAGCAGCCAAGTAGCGGGGGGGAACAATGAGCAGTTCTTC
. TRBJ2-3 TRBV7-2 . CASSLLWGAGDTQYF TGTGCCAGCAGTCTTCTCTGGGGGGCGGGCGATACGCAGTATTTT
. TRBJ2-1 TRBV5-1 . CASSSTGLWEQFF TGCGCCAGCAGCTCGACCGGACTCTGGGAGCAGTTCTTC
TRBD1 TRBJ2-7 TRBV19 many CASSMGTGREQYF TGTGCCAGTAGTATGGGGACAGGGCGCGAGCAGTACTTC
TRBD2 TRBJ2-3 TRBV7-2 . CSSGGVTDTQYF TGTTCTAGCGGGGGGGTCACAGATACGCAGTATTTT
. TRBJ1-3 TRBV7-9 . CASVDGSGNTIYF TGTGCCAGCGTCGACGGCTCTGGAAACACCATATATTTT
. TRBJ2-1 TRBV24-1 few CATSDTGYNEQFF TGTGCCACCAGTGATACAGGGTACAATGAGCAGTTCTTC
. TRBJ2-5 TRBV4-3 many CASSQDGLAQYF TGCGCCAGCAGCCAAGACGGGCTAGCCCAGTACTTC
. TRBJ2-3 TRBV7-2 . CASSLANVGESTDTQYF TGTGCCAGCAGCTTAGCCAATGTGGGGGAGTCCACAGATACGCAGTATTTT
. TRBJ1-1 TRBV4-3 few CASSQDARDTEAFF TGCGCCAGCAGCCAAGACGCCAGGGACACTGAAGCTTTCTTT
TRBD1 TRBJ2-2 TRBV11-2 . CASSGTGASTGELFF TGTGCCAGCAGCGGGACAGGGGCCAGCACCGGGGAGCTGTTTTTT
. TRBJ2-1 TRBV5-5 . CASSLEVVLSYNEQFF TGTGCCAGCAGCTTGGAGGTAGTTCTCTCCTACAATGAGCAGTTCTTC
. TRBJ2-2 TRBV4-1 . CASSQDARLTGELFF TGCGCCAGCAGCCAAGATGCGAGGCTCACCGGGGAGCTGTTTTTT
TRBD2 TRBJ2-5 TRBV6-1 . CANKGLAEETQYF TGTGCCAACAAGGGACTAGCGGAAGAGACCCAGTACTTC
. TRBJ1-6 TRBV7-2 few CASSSPDSPRPLHF TGTGCCAGCAGCTCCCCCGACAGTCCTAGGCCCCTCCACTTT
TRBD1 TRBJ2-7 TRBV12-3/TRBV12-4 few CASSHEGQGNDEQYF TGTGCCAGCAGTCACGAGGGACAGGGGAACGACGAGCAGTACTTC
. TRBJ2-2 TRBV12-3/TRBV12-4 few CASSGGGSTGELFF TGTGCCAGCAGTGGCGGGGGCTCCACCGGGGAGCTGTTTTTT
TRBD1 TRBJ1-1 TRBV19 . CASSPQGVSTEAFF TGTGCCAGTAGTCCACAGGGGGTGTCGACTGAAGCTTTCTTT
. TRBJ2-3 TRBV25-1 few CASSQSDTQYF TGTGCCAGCAGTCAATCGGATACGCAGTATTTT
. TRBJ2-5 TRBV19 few CASSTDWVPHETQYF TGTGCCAGTAGCACGGACTGGGTACCTCACGAGACCCAGTACTTC
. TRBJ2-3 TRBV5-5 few CASRPGSTDTQYF TGTGCCAGCAGGCCAGGGAGCACAGATACGCAGTATTTT
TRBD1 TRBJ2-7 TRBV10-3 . CAISPGTGNLEQYF TGTGCCATCAGCCCCGGGACAGGGAATCTCGAGCAGTACTTC
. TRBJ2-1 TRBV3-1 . CASSQIIAVEQFF TGTGCCAGCAGCCAAATAATAGCGGTTGAGCAGTTCTTC
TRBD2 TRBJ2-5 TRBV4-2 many CASSPHGTSRETQYF TGTGCCAGCAGCCCGCACGGGACTAGCCGGGAGACCCAGTACTTC
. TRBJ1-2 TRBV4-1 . CASSHADSNYGYTF TGCGCCAGCAGCCATGCCGACAGCAACTATGGCTACACCTTC
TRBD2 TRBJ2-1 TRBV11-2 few CASSFTSGGASYNEQFF TGTGCCAGCAGCTTCACTAGCGGGGGGGCTTCCTACAATGAGCAGTTCTTC
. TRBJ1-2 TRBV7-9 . CASSLTTGAYGYTF TGTGCCAGCAGCTTAACGACAGGAGCATATGGCTACACCTTC
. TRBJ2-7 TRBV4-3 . CASSQGWGRLQYEQYF TGCGCCAGCAGCCAAGGGTGGGGCCGCCTCCAATACGAGCAGTACTTC
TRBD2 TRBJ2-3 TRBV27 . CASSLLAGGPDTQYF TGTGCCAGCAGTTTATTAGCGGGGGGCCCAGATACGCAGTATTTT
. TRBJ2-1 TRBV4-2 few CASSPGWNSYNEQFF TGTGCCAGCAGCCCCGGTTGGAACTCCTACAATGAGCAGTTCTTC
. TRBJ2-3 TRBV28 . CASSLQGTDTQYF TGTGCCAGCAGTCTCCAGGGCACAGATACGCAGTATTTT
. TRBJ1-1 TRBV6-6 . CATLPRQPHTTNTEAFF TGTGCCACCCTTCCTCGACAGCCTCATACTACTAACACTGAAGCTTTCTTT
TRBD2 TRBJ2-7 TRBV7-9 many CASSTPGLGGEQYF TGTGCCAGCAGCACCCCCGGCTTGGGGGGGGAGCAGTACTTC
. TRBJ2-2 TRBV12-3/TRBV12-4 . CASSGDGTTNTGELFF TGTGCCAGCAGTGGCGACGGGACAACGAACACCGGGGAGCTGTTTTTT
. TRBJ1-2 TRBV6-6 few CASSYQTDSLLDGYTF TGTGCCAGCAGTTACCAAACGGATTCCCTTCTTGATGGCTACACCTTC
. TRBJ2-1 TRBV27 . CASTGAANEQFF TGTGCCAGCACAGGGGCGGCAAATGAGCAGTTCTTC
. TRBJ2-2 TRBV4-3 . CASSQDLGELFF TGCGCCAGCAGCCAAGATCTCGGGGAGCTGTTTTTT
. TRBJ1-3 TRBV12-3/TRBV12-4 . CASSSPSLGPLSGNTIYF TGTGCCAGCAGTTCCCCCTCCTTAGGACCGCTCTCTGGAAACACCATATATTTT
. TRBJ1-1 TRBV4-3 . CASSQEEGGGDTEAFF TGCGCCAGCAGCCAAGAAGAAGGCGGGGGCGACACTGAAGCTTTCTTT